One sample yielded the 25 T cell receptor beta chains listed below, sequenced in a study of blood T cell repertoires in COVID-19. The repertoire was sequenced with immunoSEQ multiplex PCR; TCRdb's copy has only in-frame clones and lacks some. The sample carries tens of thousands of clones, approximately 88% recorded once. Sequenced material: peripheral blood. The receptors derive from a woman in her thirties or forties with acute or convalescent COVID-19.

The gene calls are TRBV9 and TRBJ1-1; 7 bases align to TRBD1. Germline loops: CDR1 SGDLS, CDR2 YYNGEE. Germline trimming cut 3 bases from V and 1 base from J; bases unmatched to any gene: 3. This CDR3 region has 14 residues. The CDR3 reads CASSADRRNTEAFF. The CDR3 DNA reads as TGTGCCAGCAGCGCGGACAGGAGGAACACTGAAGCTTTCTTT. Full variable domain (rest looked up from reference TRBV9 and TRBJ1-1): DSGVTQTPKHLITATGQRVTLRCSPRSGDLSVYWYQQSLDQGLQFLIQYYNGEERAKGNILERFSAQQFPDLHSELNLSSLELGDSALYFCASSADRRNTEAFFGQGTRLTVV.

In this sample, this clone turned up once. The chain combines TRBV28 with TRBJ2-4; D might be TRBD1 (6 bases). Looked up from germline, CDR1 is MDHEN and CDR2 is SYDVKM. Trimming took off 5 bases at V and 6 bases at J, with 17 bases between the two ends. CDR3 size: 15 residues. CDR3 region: CASSQQSQGGNIQYF. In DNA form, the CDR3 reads TGTGCCAGCAGTCAACAATCACAGGGCGGAAACATTCAGTACTTC.

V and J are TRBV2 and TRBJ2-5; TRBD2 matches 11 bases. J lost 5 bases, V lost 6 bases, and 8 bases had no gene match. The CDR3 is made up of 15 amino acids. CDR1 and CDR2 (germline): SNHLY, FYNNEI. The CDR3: CASSGTSGYGETQYF. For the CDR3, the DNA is TGTGCCAGCAGCGGGACTAGCGGATACGGCGAGACCCAGTACTTC.

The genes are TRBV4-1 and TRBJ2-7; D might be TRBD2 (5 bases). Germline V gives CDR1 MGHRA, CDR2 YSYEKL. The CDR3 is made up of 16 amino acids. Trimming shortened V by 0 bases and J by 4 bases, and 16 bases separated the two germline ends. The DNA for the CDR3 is TGCGCCAGCAGCCAAGATAAGCAATTCGGGGAATACGAGCAGTACTTC. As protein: CASSQDKQFGEYEQYF.

The CDR3 loop is CASSSPRFESENIQYF. DNA of the CDR3: TGTGCCAGCAGTTCGCCTCGATTTGAGAGCGAAAACATTCAGTACTTC. The chain has TRBV28 and TRBJ2-4; D is unclear. The germline V and J ends were trimmed by 4 bases and 5 bases, with 18 bases remaining between them. This CDR3 spans 16 amino acids. The germline CDR1 and CDR2 sequences are MDHEN and SYDVKM.

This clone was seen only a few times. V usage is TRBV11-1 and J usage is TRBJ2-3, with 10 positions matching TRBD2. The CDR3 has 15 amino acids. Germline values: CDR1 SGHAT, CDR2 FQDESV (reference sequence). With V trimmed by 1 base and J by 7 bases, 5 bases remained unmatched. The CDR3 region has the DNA TGTGCCAGCAGCTTAGGTGGAGCGGGAGGGAATACGCAGTATTTT. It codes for CASSLGGAGGNTQYF.

Here the CDR3 DNA reads TGCGCCAGCGAACCTTGGACAGGGTTTAGGTATGGCTACACCTTC. It is translated as CASEPWTGFRYGYTF. The J gene is TRBJ1-2, the V gene TRBV4-3, with 8 bases lining up with TRBD1. Germline V gene sequence: CDR1 LGHNA, CDR2 YSLEER. The CDR3 has 15 residues. V gave up 8 bases and J gave up 5 bases; unmatched junction bases: 13.

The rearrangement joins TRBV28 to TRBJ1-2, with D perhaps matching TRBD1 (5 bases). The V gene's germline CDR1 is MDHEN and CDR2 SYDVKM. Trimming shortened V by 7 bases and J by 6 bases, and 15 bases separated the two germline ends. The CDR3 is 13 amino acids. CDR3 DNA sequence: TGTGCCAGCAACCCCCGGGGGGGAGATGGCTACACCTTC. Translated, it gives CASNPRGGDGYTF.

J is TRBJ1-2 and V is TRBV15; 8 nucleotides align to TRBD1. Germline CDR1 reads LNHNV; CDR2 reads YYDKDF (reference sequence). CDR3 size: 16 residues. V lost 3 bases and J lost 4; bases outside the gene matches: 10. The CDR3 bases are TGTGCCACCAGCAGTGACCTTCAGGGGGCGTCCTATGGCTACACCTTC. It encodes CATSSDLQGASYGYTF.

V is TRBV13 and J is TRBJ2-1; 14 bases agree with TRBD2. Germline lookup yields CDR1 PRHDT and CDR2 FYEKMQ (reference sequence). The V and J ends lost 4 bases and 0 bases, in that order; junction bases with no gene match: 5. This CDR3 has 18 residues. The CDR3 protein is CASSSTSGRASSYNEQFF. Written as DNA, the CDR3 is TGTGCCAGCAGCTCGACTAGCGGGAGGGCCAGCTCCTACAATGAGCAGTTCTTC.

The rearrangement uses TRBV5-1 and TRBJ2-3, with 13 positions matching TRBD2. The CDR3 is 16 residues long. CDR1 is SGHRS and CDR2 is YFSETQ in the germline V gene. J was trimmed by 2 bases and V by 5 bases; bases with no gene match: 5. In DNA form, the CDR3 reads TGCGCCAGCAGTTTGACTAGCGGGGGGTCCACAGATACGCAGTATTTT. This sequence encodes CASSLTSGGSTDTQYF.

The CDR3 DNA is TGTGCCAGTAATCCGGGACAGGGGGTTTCACCCCTCCACTTT. Encoded protein: CASNPGQGVSPLHF. The rearrangement joins TRBV19 to TRBJ1-6, with 11 bases lining up with TRBD1. The V and J ends lost 7 bases and 9 bases, in that order; junction bases with no gene match: 5. Germline lookup yields CDR1 LNHDA and CDR2 SQIVND (reference sequence). This CDR3 spans 14 amino acids. The full variable domain, completed using reference TRBV19 and TRBJ1-6, is DGGITQSPKYLFRKEGQNVTLSCEQNLNHDAMYWYRQDPGQGLRLIYYSQIVNDFQKGDIAEGYSVSREKKESFPLTVTSAQKNPTAFYLCASNPGQGVSPLHFGNGTRLTVT.

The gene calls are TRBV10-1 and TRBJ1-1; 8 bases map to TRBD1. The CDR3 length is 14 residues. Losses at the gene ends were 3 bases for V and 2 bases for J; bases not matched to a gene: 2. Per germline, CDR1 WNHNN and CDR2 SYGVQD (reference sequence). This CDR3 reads CASSESGGNTEAFF. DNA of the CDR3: TGCGCCAGCAGTGAATCAGGGGGCAACACTGAAGCTTTCTTT.

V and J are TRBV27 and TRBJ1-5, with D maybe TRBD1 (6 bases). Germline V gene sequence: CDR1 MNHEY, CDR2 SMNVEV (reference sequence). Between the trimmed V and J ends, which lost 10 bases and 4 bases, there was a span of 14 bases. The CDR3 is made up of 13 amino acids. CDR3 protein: CATTTGLNQPQHF. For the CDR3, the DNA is TGTGCCACTACCACAGGGTTGAATCAGCCCCAGCATTTT.

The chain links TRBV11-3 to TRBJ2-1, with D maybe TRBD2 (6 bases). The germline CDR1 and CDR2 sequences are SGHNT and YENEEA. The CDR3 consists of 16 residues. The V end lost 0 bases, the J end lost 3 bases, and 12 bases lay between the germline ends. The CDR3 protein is CASSLDGGGDYNEQFF. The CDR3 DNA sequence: TGTGCCAGCAGCTTAGACGGTGGAGGGGACTACAATGAGCAGTTCTTC.

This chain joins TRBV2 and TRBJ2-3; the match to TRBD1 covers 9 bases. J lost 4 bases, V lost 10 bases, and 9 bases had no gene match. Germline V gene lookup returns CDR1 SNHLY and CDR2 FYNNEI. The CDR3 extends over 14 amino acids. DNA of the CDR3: TGTGCCACAAAACAGGGGGCTTGGGCAGATACGCAGTATTTT. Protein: CATKQGAWADTQYF. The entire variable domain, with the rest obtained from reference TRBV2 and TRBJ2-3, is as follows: EPEVTQTPSHQVTQMGQEVILRCVPISNHLYFYWYRQILGQKVEFLVSFYNNEISEKSEIFDDQFSVERPDGSNFTLKIRSTKLEDSAMYFCATKQGAWADTQYFGPGTRLTVL.

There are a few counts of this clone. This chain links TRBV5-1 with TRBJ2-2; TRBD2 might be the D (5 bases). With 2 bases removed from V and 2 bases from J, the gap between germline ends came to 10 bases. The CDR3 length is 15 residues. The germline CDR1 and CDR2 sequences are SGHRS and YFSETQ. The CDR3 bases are TGCGCCAGCAGCTTACAGCGGCCAAACACCGGGGAGCTGTTTTTT. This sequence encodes CASSLQRPNTGELFF.

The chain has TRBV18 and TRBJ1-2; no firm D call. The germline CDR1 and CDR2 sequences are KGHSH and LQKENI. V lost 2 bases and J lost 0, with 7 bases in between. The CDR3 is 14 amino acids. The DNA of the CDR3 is TGTGCCAGCTCACCAGATAGTACTAACTATGGCTACACCTTC. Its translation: CASSPDSTNYGYTF.

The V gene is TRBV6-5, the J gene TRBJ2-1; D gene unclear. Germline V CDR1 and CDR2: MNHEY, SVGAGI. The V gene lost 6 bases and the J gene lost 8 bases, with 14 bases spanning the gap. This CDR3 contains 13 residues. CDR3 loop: CASSRTSIDEQFF. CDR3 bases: TGTGCCAGCAGCCGCACATCGATCGATGAGCAGTTCTTC.

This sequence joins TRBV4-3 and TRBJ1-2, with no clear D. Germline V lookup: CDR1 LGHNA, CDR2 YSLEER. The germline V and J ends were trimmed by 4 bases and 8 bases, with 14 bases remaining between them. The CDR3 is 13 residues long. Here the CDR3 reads CASSPLRGRGYTF. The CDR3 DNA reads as TGCGCCAGCAGCCCTCTACGAGGTAGAGGCTACACCTTC.

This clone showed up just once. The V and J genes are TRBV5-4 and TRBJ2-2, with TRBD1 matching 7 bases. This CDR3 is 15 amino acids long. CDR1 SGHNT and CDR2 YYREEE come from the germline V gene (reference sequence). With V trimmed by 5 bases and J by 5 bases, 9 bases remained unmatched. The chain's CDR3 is CASRDRDRQTGELFF. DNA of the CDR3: TGTGCCAGCAGGGACCGGGACAGACAGACCGGGGAGCTGTTTTTT.

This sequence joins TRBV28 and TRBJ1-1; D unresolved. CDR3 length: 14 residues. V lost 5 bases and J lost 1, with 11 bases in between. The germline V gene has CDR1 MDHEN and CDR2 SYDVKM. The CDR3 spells CASSPPGRNTEAFF. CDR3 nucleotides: TGTGCCAGCAGTCCGCCGGGGAGGAACACTGAAGCTTTCTTT.

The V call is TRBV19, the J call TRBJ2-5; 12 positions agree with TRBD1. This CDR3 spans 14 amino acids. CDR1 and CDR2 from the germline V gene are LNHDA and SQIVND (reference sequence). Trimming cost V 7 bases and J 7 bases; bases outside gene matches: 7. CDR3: CASTPGQGAGTQYF. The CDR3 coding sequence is TGTGCCAGTACCCCGGGACAGGGGGCAGGGACCCAGTACTTC.

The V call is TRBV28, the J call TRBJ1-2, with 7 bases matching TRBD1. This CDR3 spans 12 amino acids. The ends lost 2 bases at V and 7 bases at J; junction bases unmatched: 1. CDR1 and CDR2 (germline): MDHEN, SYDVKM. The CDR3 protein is CASSLQGGGYTF. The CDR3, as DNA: TGTGCCAGCAGTTTACAGGGGGGTGGCTACACCTTC.

CDR3 amino acids: CASGLTGTGTATEAFF. Written as DNA, the CDR3 is TGTGCTAGTGGTCTCACAGGGACAGGAACGGCCACTGAAGCTTTCTTT. The V gene is TRBV12-5, the J gene TRBJ1-1; 8 bases align to TRBD1. After removal of 5 bases from V and 4 bases from J, the junction contained 12 bases not matched to a gene. The CDR3 totals 16 residues. The germline V gene has CDR1 LGHNT and CDR2 FRNRAP.